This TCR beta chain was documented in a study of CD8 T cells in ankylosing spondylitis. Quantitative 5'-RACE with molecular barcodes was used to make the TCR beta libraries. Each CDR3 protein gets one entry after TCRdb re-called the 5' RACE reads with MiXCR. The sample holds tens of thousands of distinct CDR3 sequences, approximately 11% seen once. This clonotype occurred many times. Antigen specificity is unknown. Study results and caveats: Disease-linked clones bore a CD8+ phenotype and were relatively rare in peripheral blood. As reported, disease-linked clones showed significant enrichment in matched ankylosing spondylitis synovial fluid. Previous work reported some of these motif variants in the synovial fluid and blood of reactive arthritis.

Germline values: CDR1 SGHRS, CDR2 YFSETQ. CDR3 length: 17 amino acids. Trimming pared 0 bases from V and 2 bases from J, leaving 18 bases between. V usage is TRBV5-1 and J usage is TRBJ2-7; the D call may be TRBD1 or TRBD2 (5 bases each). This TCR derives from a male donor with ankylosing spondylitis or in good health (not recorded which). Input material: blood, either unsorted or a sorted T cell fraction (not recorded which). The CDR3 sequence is CASSLGVGDGTTYEQYF. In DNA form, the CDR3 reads TGCGCCAGCAGCTTGGGGGTTGGGGACGGAACGACCTACGAGCAGTACTTC. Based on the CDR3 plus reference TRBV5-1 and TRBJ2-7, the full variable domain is KAGVTQTPRYLIKTRGQQVTLSCSPISGHRSVSWYQQTPGQGLQFLFEYFSETQRNKGNFPGRFSGRQFSNSRSEMNVSTLELGDSALYLCASSLGVGDGTTYEQYFGPGTRLTVT.